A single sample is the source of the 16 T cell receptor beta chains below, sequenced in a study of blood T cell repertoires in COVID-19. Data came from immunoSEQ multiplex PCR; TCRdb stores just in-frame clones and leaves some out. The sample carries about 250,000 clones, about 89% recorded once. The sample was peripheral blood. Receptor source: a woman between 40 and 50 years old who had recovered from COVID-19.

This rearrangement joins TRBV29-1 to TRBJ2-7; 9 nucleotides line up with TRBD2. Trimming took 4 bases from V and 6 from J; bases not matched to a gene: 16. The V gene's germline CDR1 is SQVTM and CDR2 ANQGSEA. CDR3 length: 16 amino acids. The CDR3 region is CSVVRSGSSLDSEQYF. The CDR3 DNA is TGCAGCGTTGTTCGTAGCGGGAGCTCATTAGACAGCGAGCAGTACTTC.

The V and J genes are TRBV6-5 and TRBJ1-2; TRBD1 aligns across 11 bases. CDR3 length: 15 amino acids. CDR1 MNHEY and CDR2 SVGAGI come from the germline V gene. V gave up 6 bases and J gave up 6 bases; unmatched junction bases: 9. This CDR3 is CASSSPDRGRNGYTF. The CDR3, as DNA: TGTGCCAGCAGCTCACCGGACAGGGGGCGCAATGGCTACACCTTC.

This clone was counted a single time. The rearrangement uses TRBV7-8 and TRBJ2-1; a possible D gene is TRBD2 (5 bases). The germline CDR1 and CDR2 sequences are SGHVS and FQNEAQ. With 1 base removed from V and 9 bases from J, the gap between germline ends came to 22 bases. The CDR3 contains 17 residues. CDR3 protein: CASSLGSSREGLVEQFF. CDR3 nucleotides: TGTGCCAGCAGCTTAGGTTCGTCTAGAGAGGGCCTCGTTGAGCAGTTCTTC.

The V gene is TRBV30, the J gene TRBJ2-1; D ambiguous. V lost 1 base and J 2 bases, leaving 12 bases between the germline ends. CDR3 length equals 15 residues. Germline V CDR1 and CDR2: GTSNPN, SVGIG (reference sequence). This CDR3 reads CAWSDLQQAYNEQFF. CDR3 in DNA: TGTGCCTGGAGTGACCTGCAGCAGGCCTACAATGAGCAGTTCTTC.

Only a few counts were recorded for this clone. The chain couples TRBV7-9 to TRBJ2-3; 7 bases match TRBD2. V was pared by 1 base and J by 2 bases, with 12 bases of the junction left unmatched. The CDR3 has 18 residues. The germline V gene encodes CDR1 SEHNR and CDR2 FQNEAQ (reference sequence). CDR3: CASSLGTLAVGNTDTQYF. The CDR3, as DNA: TGTGCCAGCAGCTTAGGTACCCTAGCGGTAGGGAACACAGATACGCAGTATTTT.

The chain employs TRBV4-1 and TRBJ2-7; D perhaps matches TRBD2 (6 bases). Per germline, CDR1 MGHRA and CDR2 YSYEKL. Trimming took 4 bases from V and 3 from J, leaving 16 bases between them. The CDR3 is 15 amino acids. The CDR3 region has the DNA TGCGCCAGCAGCCTTCTCCGGGACGGGGGCTACGAGCAGTACTTC. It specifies CASSLLRDGGYEQYF.

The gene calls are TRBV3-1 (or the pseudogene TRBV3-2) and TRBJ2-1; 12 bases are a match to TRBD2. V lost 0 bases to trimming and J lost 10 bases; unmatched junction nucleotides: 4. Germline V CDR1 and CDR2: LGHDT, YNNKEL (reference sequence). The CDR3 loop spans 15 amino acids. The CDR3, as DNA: TGTGCCAGCAGCCAAGAGTCACTAGCGGGAGGAGAGCAGTTCTTC. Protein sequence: CASSQESLAGGEQFF.

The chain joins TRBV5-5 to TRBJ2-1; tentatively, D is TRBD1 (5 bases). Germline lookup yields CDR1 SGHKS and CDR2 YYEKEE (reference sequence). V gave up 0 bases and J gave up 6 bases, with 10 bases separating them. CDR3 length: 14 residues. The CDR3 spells CASSLEWGSNEQFF. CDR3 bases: TGTGCCAGCAGCTTGGAATGGGGCTCCAATGAGCAGTTCTTC. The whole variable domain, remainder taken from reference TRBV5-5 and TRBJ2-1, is DAGVTQSPTHLIKTRGQQVTLRCSPISGHKSVSWYQQVLGQGPQFIFQYYEKEERGRGNFPDRFSARQFPNYSSELNVNALLLGDSALYLCASSLEWGSNEQFFGPGTRLTVL.

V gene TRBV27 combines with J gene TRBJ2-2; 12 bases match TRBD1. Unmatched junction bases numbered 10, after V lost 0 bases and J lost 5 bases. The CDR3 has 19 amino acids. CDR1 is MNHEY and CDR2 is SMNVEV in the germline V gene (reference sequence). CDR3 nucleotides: TGTGCCAGCAGTTTATCGGGACAGGGGGCGTTAGTGGGGACCGGGGAGCTGTTTTTT. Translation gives CASSLSGQGALVGTGELFF.

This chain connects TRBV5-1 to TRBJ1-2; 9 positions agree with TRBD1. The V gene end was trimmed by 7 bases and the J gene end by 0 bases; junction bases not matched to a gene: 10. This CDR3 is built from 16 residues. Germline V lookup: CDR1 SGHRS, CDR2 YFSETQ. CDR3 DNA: TGCGCCAGCTTCGCGGACAGGGGACTAACTAACTATGGCTACACCTTC. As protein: CASFADRGLTNYGYTF.

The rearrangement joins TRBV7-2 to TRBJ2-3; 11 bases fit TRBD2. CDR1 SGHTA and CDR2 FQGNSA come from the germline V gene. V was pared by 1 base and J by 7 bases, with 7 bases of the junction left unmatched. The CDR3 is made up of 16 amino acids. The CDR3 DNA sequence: TGTGCCAGCAGCTTAGTCGTAGCGGGAGGGCCTAATACGCAGTATTTT. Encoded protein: CASSLVVAGGPNTQYF.

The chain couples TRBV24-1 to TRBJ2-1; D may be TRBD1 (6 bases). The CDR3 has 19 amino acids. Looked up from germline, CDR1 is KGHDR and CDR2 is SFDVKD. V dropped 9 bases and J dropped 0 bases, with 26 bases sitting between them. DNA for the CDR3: TGTGCCACCGCTTCCCGGGACAACCTTAGGGGGACCTCCTACAATGAGCAGTTCTTC. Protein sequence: CATASRDNLRGTSYNEQFF.

CDR3 region: CASSPEGGLYNEQFF. The CDR3 DNA reads TGCGCCAGCAGCCCAGAGGGGGGGTTATACAATGAGCAGTTCTTC. The rearrangement uses TRBV5-1 and TRBJ2-1, with a weak D call TRBD2 (7 bases). Germline V gene sequence: CDR1 SGHRS, CDR2 YFSETQ. The CDR3 spans 15 residues. V was cut by 4 bases and J by 4 bases, with 15 bases left in between.

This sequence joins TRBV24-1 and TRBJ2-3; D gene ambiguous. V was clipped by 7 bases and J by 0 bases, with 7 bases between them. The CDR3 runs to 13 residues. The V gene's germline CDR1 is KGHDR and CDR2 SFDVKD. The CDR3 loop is CATSGPSTDTQYF. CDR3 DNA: TGTGCCACCAGCGGTCCAAGCACAGATACGCAGTATTTT.

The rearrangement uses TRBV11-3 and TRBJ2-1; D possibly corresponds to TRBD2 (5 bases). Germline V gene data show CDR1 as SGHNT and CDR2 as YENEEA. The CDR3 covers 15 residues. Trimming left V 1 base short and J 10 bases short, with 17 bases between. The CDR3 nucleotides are TGTGCCAGCAGCTTAGGAGGGATCCCCCTGGAAGAGCAGTTCTTC. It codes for CASSLGGIPLEEQFF.

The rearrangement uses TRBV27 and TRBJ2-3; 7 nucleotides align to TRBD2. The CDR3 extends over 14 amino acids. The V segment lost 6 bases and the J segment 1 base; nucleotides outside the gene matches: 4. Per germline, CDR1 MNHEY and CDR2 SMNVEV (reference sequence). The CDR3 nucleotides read TGTGCCAGCAGGGAGGGAGGGCGCACAGATACGCAGTATTTT. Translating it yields CASREGGRTDTQYF.